These T cell receptor beta chains were read from a single sample in a study of human T cells and chemical hapten exposure. TCRdb analysed the RACE reads with MiXCR anew, one entry per CDR3 protein. Of more than 70,000 distinct CDR3 sequences in the sample, 8.5% are singletons; the top ten hold 2% to 3%. Sequencing used whole blood, obtained in connection with sensitization to the hapten diphenylcyclopropenone (DPC). The receptors originated from a man aged 40-49 years with alopecia areata. Some clones in this sample may be carry-over from other donors' samples. The CDR3 runs from the conserved cysteine through the conserved F or W. D genes are given only for firm matches. Clone size is given for some rows only: seen once, a few or many times, or a class if the clone is expanded.

clone_size,v_call,j_call,d_call,cdr3_nt,cdr3_aa
many,TRBV7-9,TRBJ1-5,NA,TGTGCCAGCAGCTTCGGAGCTTCGGGCAATCAGCCCCAGCATTTT,CASSFGASGNQPQHF
few,TRBV12-5,TRBJ2-1,TRBD2,TGTGCTAGTGGTCGTAGCGGGGGATCCTACAATGAGCAGTTCTTC,CASGRSGGSYNEQFF
many,TRBV11-1,TRBJ1-2,TRBD1,TGTGCCAGCAGCCTGACAACGACAGGGCATGGCTACACCTTC,CASSLTTTGHGYTF
NA,TRBV6-2/TRBV6-3,TRBJ2-3,NA,TGTGCCAGCAGTTACCGACGAGGGGGCACAGATACGCAGTATTTT,CASSYRRGGTDTQYF
few,TRBV10-3,TRBJ2-1,NA,TGTGCCCTCAAAAGCGACTACAATGAGCAGTTCTTC,CALKSDYNEQFF
many,TRBV7-8,TRBJ1-1,NA,TGTGCCAGCAGTCGTTCCATGGACACTGAAGCTTTCTTT,CASSRSMDTEAFF
many,TRBV18,TRBJ1-1,NA,TGTGCCAGCTCACCAGGGGGCTGGACTGAAGCTTTCTTT,CASSPGGWTEAFF
few,TRBV4-3,TRBJ2-2,NA,TGCGCCAGCAGCCAGGGCCCGGTAACCGGGGAGCTGTTTTTT,CASSQGPVTGELFF
many,TRBV6-6,TRBJ2-4,NA,TGTGCCAGCGGCGGGACCCAAAACATTCAGTACTTC,CASGGTQNIQYF
many,TRBV6-2/TRBV6-3,TRBJ2-1,TRBD2,TGTGCCAGCAGTTCCCCTAGCGGGAGGTCCTACAATGAGCAGTTCTTC,CASSSPSGRSYNEQFF
few,TRBV14,TRBJ1-1,NA,TGTGCCAGCAGCCTTGGACACGGTCGTAACACTGAAGCTTTCTTT,CASSLGHGRNTEAFF
NA,TRBV20-1,TRBJ1-1,TRBD1,TGCAGTGCCACAGGGGTCTTGAACACTGAAGCTTTCTTT,CSATGVLNTEAFF
NA,TRBV20-1,TRBJ2-3,NA,TGCAGTGCTGGGGGTGAGGGCACAGATACGCAGTATTTT,CSAGGEGTDTQYF
NA,TRBV12-3/TRBV12-4,TRBJ1-6,NA,TGTGCCAGCAGTTTAGCCCGAGAACCCCTCCACTTT,CASSLAREPLHF
few,TRBV9,TRBJ2-7,TRBD2,TGTGCCAGCAGCGTAGGCTCGATCGGACTAGCGGCTGAGCAGTACTTC,CASSVGSIGLAAEQYF
few,TRBV6-2/TRBV6-3,TRBJ2-7,NA,TGTGCCAGCAGTTATCCATCTGGGACTTACGAGCAGTACTTC,CASSYPSGTYEQYF
many,TRBV6-2/TRBV6-3,TRBJ2-3,TRBD2,TGTGCCAGCAGTTACCCCGTGGTAGCGGGAGACTTAGATACGCAGTATTTT,CASSYPVVAGDLDTQYF
few,TRBV12-3/TRBV12-4,TRBJ2-1,NA,TGTGCCAGCAGTTTACTCGGTGAGCAGTTCTTC,CASSLLGEQFF
NA,TRBV18,TRBJ2-2,NA,TGTGCCAGCTCACCATTTGATCGGCAGACCGGGGAGCTGTTTTTT,CASSPFDRQTGELFF
NA,TRBV20-1,TRBJ1-2,NA,TGCAGTGCCGCCTTAGGGCTAACTAACTATGGCTACACCTTC,CSAALGLTNYGYTF
NA,TRBV27,TRBJ2-5,NA,TGTGCCAGCAGCAGCACCCGACAAGAGACCCAGTACTTC,CASSSTRQETQYF
NA,TRBV28,TRBJ2-4,NA,TGTGCCAGCAGTAAGAACATGGGCAAAAACATTCAGTACTTC,CASSKNMGKNIQYF
NA,TRBV18,TRBJ1-4,TRBD1,TGTGCCAGCTCACCGTTTCAGGGGGCCTCAACTAATGAAAAACTGTTTTTT,CASSPFQGASTNEKLFF
NA,TRBV24-1,TRBJ2-1,NA,TGTGCCACCAGTGCCCTTGGCGGTGAGCAGTTCTTC,CATSALGGEQFF
NA,TRBV5-5,TRBJ2-5,NA,TGTGCCAGCAGCTTGGGACTCCAAGAGGGGGAGACCCAGTACTTC,CASSLGLQEGETQYF
NA,TRBV2,TRBJ2-1,NA,TGTGCCAGCAGTGAGGTTCTGGGGGACTACAATGAGCAGTTCTTC,CASSEVLGDYNEQFF
NA,TRBV6-1,TRBJ2-1,TRBD2,TGTGCCAGCAGTCCAACTAGCGGGAGTGGCTACAATGAGCAGTTCTTC,CASSPTSGSGYNEQFF
NA,TRBV4-2,TRBJ2-2,TRBD1,TGTGCCAGCAGCCAGACGGGACAGGCCACCGGGGAGCTGTTTTTT,CASSQTGQATGELFF
many,TRBV12-3/TRBV12-4,TRBJ1-1,NA,TGTGCCAGCAACTGGGGGGTATTGAACACTGAAGCTTTCTTT,CASNWGVLNTEAFF
many,TRBV15,TRBJ1-4,NA,TGTGCCACCAGCTCCCGGACACCTAATGAAAAACTGTTTTTT,CATSSRTPNEKLFF
few,TRBV10-3,TRBJ2-2,TRBD1,TGTGCCATCACCGACGGACAGGCAAACACCGGGGAGCTGTTTTTT,CAITDGQANTGELFF
few,TRBV12-3/TRBV12-4,TRBJ2-1,NA,TGTGCCAGCAGTTCCCGGACTACCTACAATGAGCAGTTCTTC,CASSSRTTYNEQFF
NA,TRBV7-2,TRBJ2-7,NA,TGTGCCAGCAGCTTAGTTACCATAAGCTACGAGCAGTACTTC,CASSLVTISYEQYF
NA,TRBV5-1,TRBJ2-1,NA,TGCGCCAGCAGCTTGGCCCTTAGCGGACCATTTAGCCACAATGAGCAGTTCTTC,CASSLALSGPFSHNEQFF
many,TRBV7-8,TRBJ2-7,NA,TGTGCCAGCAGCTCCCGGACCACCTACGAGCAGTACTTC,CASSSRTTYEQYF
NA,TRBV6-4,TRBJ1-5,NA,TGTGCCAGCAGTGAACAGGGCAGTCAGCCCCAGCATTTT,CASSEQGSQPQHF
many,TRBV18,TRBJ1-5,TRBD1,TGTGCCAGCTCACCCACCTATGGGACAGGGGGGGCCACTCAGCCCCAGCATTTT,CASSPTYGTGGATQPQHF
NA,TRBV29-1,TRBJ2-7,NA,TGCAGCGTGTCCGACGGGCCCTCCTACGAGCAGTACTTC,CSVSDGPSYEQYF
many,TRBV5-1,TRBJ2-1,TRBD2,TGCGCCAGCAGCTTGGTCCCCCAAGCAGTAGCGGGACTTGTCAATGAGCAGTTCTTC,CASSLVPQAVAGLVNEQFF
NA,TRBV28,TRBJ2-4,NA,TGTGCCAGCAGTTTGCTGGGGCCGGAAAAAAACATTCAGTACTTC,CASSLLGPEKNIQYF
many,TRBV29-1,TRBJ2-3,TRBD1,TGCAGCGTTGAGGGACAGGGGACAGATACGCAGTATTTT,CSVEGQGTDTQYF